The clone carrying this T cell receptor beta chain was observed at least ten times. Its antigen remains unknown. The data were obtained in a study of HIV-infected patients and healthy controls. The overall study: CD4 counts in most of the 16 patients increased modestly yet significantly but stayed below normal.

The CDR3 totals 13 residues. Trimming at V came to 1 base and at J to 5 bases, leaving 4 bases not matched to a gene. CDR1 and CDR2 (germline): DFQATT, SNEGSKA (reference sequence). Follow-up blood was drawn about 14 weeks, roughly three months, after antiretroviral therapy began. The repertoire came from unfractionated whole blood and reflected all unsorted peripheral T cells. Study conclusions and caveats: CDR3 sharing between individuals was lower in HIV-infected patients than in healthy controls. Significantly higher mean Gini indices appeared in HIV-infected repertoires, possibly reflecting oligoclonality.

cDNA was made from about 500 ng RNA using alpha and beta constant primers. Alpha and beta chain libraries were made separately by chain-specific third strand synthesis with multiplexing indices. A 5' RACE adapter with a random hexamer and the SP2 primer site was joined to cDNA. TCRdb independently ran MiXCR on the 5' RACE reads; one entry per CDR3 protein. In the table there are approximately 9,000 distinct CDR3 sequences, 8.4% of which are singletons. The chain has TRBV20-1 and TRBJ2-7; TRBD1 aligns across 8 bases. The source is an adult with HIV infection. The sequenced sample was blood, obtained during antiretroviral therapy. CDR3 amino acids: CSARGQGADEQYF. The CDR3 nucleotides read TGCAGTGCTAGAGGTCAGGGGGCCGACGAGCAGTACTTC.